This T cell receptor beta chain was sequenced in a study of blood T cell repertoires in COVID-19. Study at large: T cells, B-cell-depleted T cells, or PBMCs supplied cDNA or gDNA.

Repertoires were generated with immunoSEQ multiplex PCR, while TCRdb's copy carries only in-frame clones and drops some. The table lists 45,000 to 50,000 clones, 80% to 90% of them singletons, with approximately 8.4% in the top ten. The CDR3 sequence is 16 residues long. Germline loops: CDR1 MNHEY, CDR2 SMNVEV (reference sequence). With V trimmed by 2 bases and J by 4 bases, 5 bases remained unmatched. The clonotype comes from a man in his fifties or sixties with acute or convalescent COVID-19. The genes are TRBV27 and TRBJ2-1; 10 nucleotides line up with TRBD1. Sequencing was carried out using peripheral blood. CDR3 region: CASSLIWDRGYNEQFF. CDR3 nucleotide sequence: TGTGCCAGCAGTTTAATATGGGACAGGGGTTACAATGAGCAGTTCTTC.